Below, one TCR beta chain is given with its context. Per the germline V gene, CDR1 is SGHTA and CDR2 is FQGNSA. V dropped 3 bases and J dropped 4; count of bases not matched to a gene: 8. The CDR3 has 15 amino acids. Sequencing used immunoSEQ multiplex PCR; TCRdb keeps in-frame clones, though not all of them. This sample has around 84,000 clones; over 85% occur once, and the top ten carry more than 0.95%. This specimen belongs to a study of T cell changes during pregnancy in multiple sclerosis. Sample: peripheral blood, taken in the second trimester of pregnancy. The receptor was derived from a female donor in good health, enrolled as a control in a pregnancy study. The rearrangement uses TRBV7-2 and TRBJ2-5, with 7 nucleotides matching TRBD2. CDR3: CASSFQRGEGETQYF. CDR3 in DNA: TGTGCCAGCAGCTTTCAGCGGGGCGAGGGAGAGACCCAGTACTTC.